The rows below give T cell receptor beta chains drawn from one sample of a study of T cell responses to AZD1222 COVID-19 vaccine. The repertoire was sequenced with immunoSEQ multiplex PCR; TCRdb's copy has only in-frame clones and lacks some. The table includes around 72,000 clones, about four fifths detected once. This material consisted of peripheral blood, taken on day 0 of AZD1222 vaccination. The source is an adult in good health. CDR3s include the opening cysteine and the closing phenylalanine or tryptophan. Each record gives: V gene, J gene, D gene, CDR3 protein, CDR3 DNA. D genes are given only for firm matches.

V: TRBV3-1/TRBV3-2; J: TRBJ2-1; D: .; CDR3: CASSPRQAYNEQFF; DNA: TGTGCCAGCAGCCCAAGGCAAGCTTACAATGAGCAGTTCTTC
V: TRBV27; J: TRBJ2-7; D: .; CDR3: CASSLRASYEQYF; DNA: TGTGCCAGCAGTTTAAGGGCTTCCTACGAGCAGTACTTC
V: TRBV6-5; J: TRBJ1-5; D: .; CDR3: CASGPGGVGQPQHF; DNA: TGTGCCAGCGGGCCTGGAGGAGTAGGTCAGCCCCAGCATTTT
V: TRBV7-2; J: TRBJ2-7; D: .; CDR3: CASSSGYAYEQYF; DNA: TGTGCCAGCAGCTCCGGATACGCCTACGAGCAGTACTTC
V: TRBV6-5; J: TRBJ2-6; D: .; CDR3: CASSSRYSGANVLTF; DNA: TGTGCCAGCAGTTCCAGGTATTCTGGGGCCAACGTCCTGACTTTC
V: TRBV11-2; J: TRBJ1-2; D: TRBD1; CDR3: CASSSLRGTGGWGYTF; DNA: TGTGCCAGCAGCTCCCTTCGAGGGACAGGGGGCTGGGGCTACACCTTC
V: TRBV11-2; J: TRBJ2-1; D: .; CDR3: CASGRRGDSSYNEQFF; DNA: TGTGCCAGCGGCAGGAGGGGCGACAGCTCCTACAATGAGCAGTTCTTC
V: TRBV4-2; J: TRBJ1-1; D: TRBD1; CDR3: CASSQADRGSDEAFF; DNA: TGTGCCAGCAGCCAAGCGGACAGGGGGTCGGATGAAGCTTTCTTT
V: TRBV27; J: TRBJ1-1; D: TRBD1; CDR3: CASWSDRANTEAFF; DNA: TGTGCCAGCTGGTCGGACAGGGCGAACACTGAAGCTTTCTTT
V: TRBV2; J: TRBJ2-1; D: TRBD1; CDR3: CASGTGAREEQFF; DNA: TGTGCCAGTGGGACAGGGGCCCGGGAGGAGCAGTTCTTC
V: TRBV6-5; J: TRBJ1-6; D: TRBD1; CDR3: CASRWGQSNSPLHF; DNA: TGTGCCAGCAGGTGGGGACAGTCCAATTCACCCCTCCACTTT